In its sample, the clone carrying this T cell receptor (beta chain) was seen a few times. Its antigen is not known. The source of the sample is a study of cytomegalovirus exposure and HLA in healthy donors. Study-wide context: The same platform was used for the 110 or so validation repertoires and the approximately 670 first-cohort repertoires, a later analysis reported. Findings and caveats of the study: The authors confirmed in vitro that three CMV-associated chains were specific for CMV antigens.

Among the roughly 120 subjects of the validation cohort, separate from the approximately 660-subject first cohort, were the donors. Sequenced by immunoSEQ multiplex PCR; TCRdb stores in-frame clones only, minus some. In the table there are some 340,000 clones, about nine tenths of which are singletons. Material for sequencing was PBMCs. The TCR originated in a woman aged 25 to 39 in good health and CMV-seropositive.

The CDR3: CASSLSTGNSPLHF. The CDR3 DNA sequence: TGTGCCAGCAGCTTATCGACAGGGAATTCACCCCTCCACTTT. V is TRBV7-3 and J is TRBJ1-6, with TRBD1 matching 7 bases. The CDR3 runs to 14 residues. The V gene end was trimmed by 2 bases and the J gene end by 7 bases; junction bases not matched to a gene: 2. The germline CDR1 and CDR2 sequences are SGHTA and FQGTGA. Filled out from reference TRBV7-3 and TRBJ1-6, the complete variable domain reads GAGVSQTPSNKVTEKGKYVELRCDPISGHTALYWYRQSLGQGPEFLIYFQGTGAADDSGLPNDRFFAVRPEGSVSTLKIQRTERGDSAVYLCASSLSTGNSPLHFGNGTRLTVT.